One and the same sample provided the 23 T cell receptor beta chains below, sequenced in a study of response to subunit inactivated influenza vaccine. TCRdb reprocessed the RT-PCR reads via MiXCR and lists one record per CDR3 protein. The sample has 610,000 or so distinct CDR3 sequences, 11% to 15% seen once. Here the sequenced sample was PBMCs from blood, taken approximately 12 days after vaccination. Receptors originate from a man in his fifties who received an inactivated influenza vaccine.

CDR3 in amino acids: CASSLQIGTDTQYF. The CDR3 DNA follows: TGCGCCAGCAGCTTGCAGATAGGCACAGATACGCAGTATTTT. This chain connects TRBV5-1 to TRBJ2-3, with D hard to call. Germline loops: CDR1 SGHRS, CDR2 YFSETQ. CDR3 length equals 14 residues. The V end was cut by 1 base, the J end by 1 base, with 7 bases between.

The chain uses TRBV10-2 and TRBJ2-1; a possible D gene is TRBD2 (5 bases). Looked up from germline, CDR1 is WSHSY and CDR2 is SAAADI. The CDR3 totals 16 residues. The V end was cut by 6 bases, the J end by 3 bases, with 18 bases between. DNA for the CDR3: TGCGCCAGCAGACTCCGATCTGGCGGGCTCTACAATGAGCAGTTCTTC. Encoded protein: CASRLRSGGLYNEQFF.

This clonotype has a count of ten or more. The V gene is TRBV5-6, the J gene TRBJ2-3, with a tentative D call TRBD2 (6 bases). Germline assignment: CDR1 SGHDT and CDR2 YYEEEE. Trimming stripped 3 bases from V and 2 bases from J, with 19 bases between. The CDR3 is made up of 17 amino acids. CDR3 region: CASSSLLTGASTDTQYF. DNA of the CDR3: TGTGCCAGCAGCTCCCTTCTTACGGGAGCCTCCACAGATACGCAGTATTTT.

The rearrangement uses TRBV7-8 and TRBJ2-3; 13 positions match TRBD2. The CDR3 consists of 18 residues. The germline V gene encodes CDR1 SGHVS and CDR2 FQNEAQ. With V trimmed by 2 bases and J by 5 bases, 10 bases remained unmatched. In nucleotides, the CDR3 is TGTGCCAGCAGCTTACCAGATAAGGGACTAGCGGGGCAAGATACGCAGTATTTT. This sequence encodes CASSLPDKGLAGQDTQYF.

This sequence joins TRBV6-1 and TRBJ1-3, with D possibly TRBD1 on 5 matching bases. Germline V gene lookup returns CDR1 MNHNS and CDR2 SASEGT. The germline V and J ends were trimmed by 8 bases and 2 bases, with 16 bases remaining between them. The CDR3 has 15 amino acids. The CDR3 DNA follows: TGTGCCAGCTCCCAAGGGGCTGGGGCTGGAAACACCATATATTTT. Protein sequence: CASSQGAGAGNTIYF.

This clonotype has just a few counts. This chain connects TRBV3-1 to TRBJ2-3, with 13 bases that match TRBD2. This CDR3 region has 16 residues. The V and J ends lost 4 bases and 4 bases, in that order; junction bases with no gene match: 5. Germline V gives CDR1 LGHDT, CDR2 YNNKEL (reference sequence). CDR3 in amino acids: CASSLRLAGGSDTQYF. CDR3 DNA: TGTGCCAGCAGCCTAAGACTAGCGGGAGGATCAGATACGCAGTATTTT.

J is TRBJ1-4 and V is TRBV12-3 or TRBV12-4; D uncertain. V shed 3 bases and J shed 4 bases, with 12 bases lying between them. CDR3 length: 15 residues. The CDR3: CASSFYQRRNEKLFF. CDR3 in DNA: TGTGCCAGCAGTTTCTATCAGAGACGTAATGAAAAACTGTTTTTT.

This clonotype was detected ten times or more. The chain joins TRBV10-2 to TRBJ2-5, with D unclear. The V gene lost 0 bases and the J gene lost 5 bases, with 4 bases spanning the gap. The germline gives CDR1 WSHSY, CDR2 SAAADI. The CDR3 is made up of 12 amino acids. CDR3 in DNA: TGCGCCAGCAGTGAGTCGGGGGAGACCCAGTACTTC. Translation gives CASSESGETQYF.

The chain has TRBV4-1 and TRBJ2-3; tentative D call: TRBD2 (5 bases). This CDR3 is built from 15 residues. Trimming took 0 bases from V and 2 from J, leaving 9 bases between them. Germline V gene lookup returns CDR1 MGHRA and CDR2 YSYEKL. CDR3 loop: CASSQDPGYTDTQYF. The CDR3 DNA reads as TGCGCCAGCAGCCAAGACCCGGGGTACACAGATACGCAGTATTTT.

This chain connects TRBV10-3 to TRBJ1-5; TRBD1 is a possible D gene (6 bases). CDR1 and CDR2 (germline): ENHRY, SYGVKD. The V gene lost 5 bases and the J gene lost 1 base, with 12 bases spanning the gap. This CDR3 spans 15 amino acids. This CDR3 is CAISKGTLSNQPQHF. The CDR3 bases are TGTGCCATCAGTAAGGGGACATTAAGCAATCAGCCCCAGCATTTT.

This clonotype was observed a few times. The CDR3 spells CASSVGEGGNQPQHF. The CDR3 nucleotides read TGTGCCAGCAGTGTCGGTGAGGGGGGCAATCAGCCCCAGCATTTT. The chain combines TRBV12-3 or TRBV12-4 with TRBJ1-5; maybe TRBD1 (6 bases). The CDR3 has 15 amino acids. V lost 5 bases and J 2 bases, leaving 13 bases between the germline ends.

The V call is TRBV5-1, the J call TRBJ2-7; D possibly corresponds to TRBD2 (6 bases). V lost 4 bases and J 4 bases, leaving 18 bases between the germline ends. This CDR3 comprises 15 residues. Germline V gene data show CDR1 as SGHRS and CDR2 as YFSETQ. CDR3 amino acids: CASSAQEWGVYEQYF. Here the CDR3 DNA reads TGCGCCAGCAGCGCCCAGGAGTGGGGGGTATACGAGCAGTACTTC.

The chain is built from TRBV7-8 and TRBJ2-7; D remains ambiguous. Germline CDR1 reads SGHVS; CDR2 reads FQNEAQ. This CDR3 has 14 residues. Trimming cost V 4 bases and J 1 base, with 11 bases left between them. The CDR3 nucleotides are TGTGCCAGCAGCTGGCTCCCCGGGTCCTACGAGCAGTACTTC. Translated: CASSWLPGSYEQYF.

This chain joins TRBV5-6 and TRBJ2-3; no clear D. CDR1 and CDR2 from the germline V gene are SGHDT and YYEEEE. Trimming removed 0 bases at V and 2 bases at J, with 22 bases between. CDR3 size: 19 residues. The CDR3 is CASSLAKLWTADDTDTQYF. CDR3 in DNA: TGTGCCAGCAGCTTGGCTAAACTTTGGACGGCCGACGACACAGATACGCAGTATTTT.

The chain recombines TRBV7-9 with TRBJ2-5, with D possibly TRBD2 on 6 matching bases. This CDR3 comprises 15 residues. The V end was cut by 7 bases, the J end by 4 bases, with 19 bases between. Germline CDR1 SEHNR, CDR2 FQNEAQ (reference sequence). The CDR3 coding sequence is TGTGCCAGCACCCCGGTACTAGCTCCGGGAGAGACCCAGTACTTC. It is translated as CASTPVLAPGETQYF.

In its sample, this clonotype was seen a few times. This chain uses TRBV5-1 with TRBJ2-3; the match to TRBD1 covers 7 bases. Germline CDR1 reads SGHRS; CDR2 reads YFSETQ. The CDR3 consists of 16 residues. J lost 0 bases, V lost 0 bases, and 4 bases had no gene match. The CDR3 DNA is TGCGCCAGCAGCTTGGGGACAGGAGGTAGCACAGATACGCAGTATTTT. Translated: CASSLGTGGSTDTQYF. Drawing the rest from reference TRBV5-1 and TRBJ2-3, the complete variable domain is KAGVTQTPRYLIKTRGQQVTLSCSPISGHRSVSWYQQTPGQGLQFLFEYFSETQRNKGNFPGRFSGRQFSNSRSEMNVSTLELGDSALYLCASSLGTGGSTDTQYFGPGTRLTVL.

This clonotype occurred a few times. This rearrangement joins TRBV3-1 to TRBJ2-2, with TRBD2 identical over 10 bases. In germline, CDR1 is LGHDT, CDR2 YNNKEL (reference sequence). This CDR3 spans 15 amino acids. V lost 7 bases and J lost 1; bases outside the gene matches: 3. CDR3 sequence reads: CASTRTSGNTGELFF. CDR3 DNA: TGTGCCAGCACGAGGACTAGCGGGAACACCGGGGAGCTGTTTTTT.

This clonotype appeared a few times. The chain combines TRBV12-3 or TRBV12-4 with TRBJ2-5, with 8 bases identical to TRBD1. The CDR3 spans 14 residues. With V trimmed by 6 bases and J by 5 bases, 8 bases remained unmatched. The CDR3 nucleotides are TGTGCCAGCAGCCCCGGACAGGGATCCGAGACCCAGTACTTC. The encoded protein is CASSPGQGSETQYF.

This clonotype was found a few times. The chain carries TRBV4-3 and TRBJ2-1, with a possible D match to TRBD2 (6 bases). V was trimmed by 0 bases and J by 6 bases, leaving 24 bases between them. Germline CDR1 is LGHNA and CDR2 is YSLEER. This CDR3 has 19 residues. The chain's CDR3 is CASSQDAGGITRPRNEQFF. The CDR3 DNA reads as TGCGCCAGCAGCCAAGATGCGGGCGGGATTACGCGGCCACGCAATGAGCAGTTCTTC.

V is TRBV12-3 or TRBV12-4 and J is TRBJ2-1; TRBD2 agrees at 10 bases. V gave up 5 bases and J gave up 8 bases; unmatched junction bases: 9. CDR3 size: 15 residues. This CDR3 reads CASSQAGGPEDEQFF. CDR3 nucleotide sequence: TGTGCCAGCAGTCAAGCGGGGGGGCCGGAGGATGAGCAGTTCTTC.

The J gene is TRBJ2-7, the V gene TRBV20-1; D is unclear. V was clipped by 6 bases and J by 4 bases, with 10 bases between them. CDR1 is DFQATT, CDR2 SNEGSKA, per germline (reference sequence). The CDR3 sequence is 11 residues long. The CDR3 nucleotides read TGCAGTGCCCTGGTTCAGTACGAGCAGTACTTC. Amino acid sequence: CSALVQYEQYF.

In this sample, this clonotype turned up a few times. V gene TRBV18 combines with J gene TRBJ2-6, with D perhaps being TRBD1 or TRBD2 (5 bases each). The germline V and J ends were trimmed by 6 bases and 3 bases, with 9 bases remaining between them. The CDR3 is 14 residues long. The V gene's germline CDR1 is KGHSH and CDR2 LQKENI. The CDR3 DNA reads TGTGCCAGCTCCAGGGAGAATGGGGCCAACGTCCTGACTTTC. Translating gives CASSRENGANVLTF.

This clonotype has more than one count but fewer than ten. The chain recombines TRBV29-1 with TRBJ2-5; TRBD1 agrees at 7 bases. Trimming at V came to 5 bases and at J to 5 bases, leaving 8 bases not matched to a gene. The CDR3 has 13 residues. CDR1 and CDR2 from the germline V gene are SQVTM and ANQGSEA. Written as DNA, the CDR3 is TGCAGCGTTATCGGACAGGCTGGGGAGACCCAGTACTTC. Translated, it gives CSVIGQAGETQYF.